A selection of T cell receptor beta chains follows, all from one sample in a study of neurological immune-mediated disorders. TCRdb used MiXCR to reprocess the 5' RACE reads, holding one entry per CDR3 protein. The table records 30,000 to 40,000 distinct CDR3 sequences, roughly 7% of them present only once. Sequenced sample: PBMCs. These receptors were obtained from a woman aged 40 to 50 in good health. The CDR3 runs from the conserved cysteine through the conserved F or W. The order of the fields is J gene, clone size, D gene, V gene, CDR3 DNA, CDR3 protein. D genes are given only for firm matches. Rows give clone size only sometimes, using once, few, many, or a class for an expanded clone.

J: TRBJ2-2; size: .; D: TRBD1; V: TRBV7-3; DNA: TGTGCCAGCAGCCCCCAGCGGACAGGGTTGGGGACCGGGGAGCTGTTTTTT; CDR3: CASSPQRTGLGTGELFF
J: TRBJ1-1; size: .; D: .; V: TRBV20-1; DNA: TGCAGTGCTAGCTGGGGGCGTGGTACTGAAGCTTTCTTT; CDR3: CSASWGRGTEAFF
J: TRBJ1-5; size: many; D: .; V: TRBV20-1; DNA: TGCAGTGCTAGTCGTAGCAATCAGCCCCAGCATTTT; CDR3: CSASRSNQPQHF
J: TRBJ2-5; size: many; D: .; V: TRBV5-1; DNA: TGCGCCAGCAGCTTGAGGCCGGGGGCACAGCAAGAGACCCAGTACTTC; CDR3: CASSLRPGAQQETQYF
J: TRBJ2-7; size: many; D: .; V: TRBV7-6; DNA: TGTGCCAGCAGCGACTACAGTTACGAGCAGTACTTC; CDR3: CASSDYSYEQYF
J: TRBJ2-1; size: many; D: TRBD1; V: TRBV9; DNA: TGTGCCAGCAGTAGAGGGGGCTCTTATTACAATGAGCAGTTCTTC; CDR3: CASSRGGSYYNEQFF
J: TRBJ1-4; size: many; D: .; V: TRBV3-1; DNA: TGTGCCAGCAGCCCGGGGCAGGGGAAAGGGGCTAATGAAAAACTGTTTTTT; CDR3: CASSPGQGKGANEKLFF
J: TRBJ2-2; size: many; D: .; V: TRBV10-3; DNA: TGTGCCATCAGTGAGTCGCATGGGGGATACACCGGGGAGCTGTTTTTT; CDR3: CAISESHGGYTGELFF
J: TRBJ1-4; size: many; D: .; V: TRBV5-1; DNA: TGCGCCAGCAGCTTACAGATGGAGGGTGAAAAACTGTTTTTT; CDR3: CASSLQMEGEKLFF
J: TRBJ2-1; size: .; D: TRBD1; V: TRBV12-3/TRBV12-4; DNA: TGTGCCAGAGGTAAGACAGGGGGGGTTGAGCAGTTCTTC; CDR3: CARGKTGGVEQFF